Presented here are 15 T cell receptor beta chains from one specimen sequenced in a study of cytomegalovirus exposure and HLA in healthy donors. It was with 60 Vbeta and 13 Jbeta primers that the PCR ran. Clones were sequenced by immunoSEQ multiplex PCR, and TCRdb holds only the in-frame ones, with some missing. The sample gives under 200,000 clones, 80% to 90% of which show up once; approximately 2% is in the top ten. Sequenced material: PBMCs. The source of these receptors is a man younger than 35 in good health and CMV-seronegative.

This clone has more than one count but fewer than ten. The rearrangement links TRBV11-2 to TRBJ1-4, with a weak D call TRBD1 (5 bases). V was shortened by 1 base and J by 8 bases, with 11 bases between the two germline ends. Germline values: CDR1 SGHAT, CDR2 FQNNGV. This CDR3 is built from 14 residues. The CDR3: CASSLGAGLEKLFF. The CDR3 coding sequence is TGTGCCAGCAGCTTAGGGGCAGGGCTGGAAAAACTGTTTTTT.

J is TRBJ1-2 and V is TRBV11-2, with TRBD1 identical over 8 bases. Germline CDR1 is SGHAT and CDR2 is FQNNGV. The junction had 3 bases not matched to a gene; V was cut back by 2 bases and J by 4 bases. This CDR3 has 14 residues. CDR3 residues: CASSLNRGTYGYTF. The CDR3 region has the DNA TGTGCCAGCAGCTTAAACAGGGGGACCTATGGCTACACCTTC.

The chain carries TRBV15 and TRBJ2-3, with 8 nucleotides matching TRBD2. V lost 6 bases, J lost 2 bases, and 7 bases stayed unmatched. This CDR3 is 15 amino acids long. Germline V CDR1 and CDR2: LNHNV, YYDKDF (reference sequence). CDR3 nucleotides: TGTGCCACCAGACGGGGGGGCGGCTTCACAGATACGCAGTATTTT. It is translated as CATRRGGGFTDTQYF.

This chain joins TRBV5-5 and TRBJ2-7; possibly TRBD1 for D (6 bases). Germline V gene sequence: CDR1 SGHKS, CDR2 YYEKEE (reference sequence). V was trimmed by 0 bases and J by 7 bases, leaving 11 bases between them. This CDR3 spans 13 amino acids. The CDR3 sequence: CASSLGRGSEQYF. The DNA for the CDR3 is TGTGCCAGCAGCTTGGGAAGGGGGTCGGAGCAGTACTTC.

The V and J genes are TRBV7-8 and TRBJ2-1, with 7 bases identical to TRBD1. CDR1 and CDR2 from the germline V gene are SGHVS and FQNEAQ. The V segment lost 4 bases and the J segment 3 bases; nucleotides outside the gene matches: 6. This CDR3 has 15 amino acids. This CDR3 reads CASSSGTANYNEQFF. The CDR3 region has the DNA TGTGCCAGCAGCTCCGGGACAGCAAACTACAATGAGCAGTTCTTC.

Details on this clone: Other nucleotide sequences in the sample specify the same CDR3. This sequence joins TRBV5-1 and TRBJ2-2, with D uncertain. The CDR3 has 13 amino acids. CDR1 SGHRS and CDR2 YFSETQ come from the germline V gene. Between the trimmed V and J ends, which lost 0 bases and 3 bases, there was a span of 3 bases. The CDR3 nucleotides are TGCGCCAGCAGCTTGGCCGACACCGGGGAGCTGTTTTTT. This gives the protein CASSLADTGELFF.

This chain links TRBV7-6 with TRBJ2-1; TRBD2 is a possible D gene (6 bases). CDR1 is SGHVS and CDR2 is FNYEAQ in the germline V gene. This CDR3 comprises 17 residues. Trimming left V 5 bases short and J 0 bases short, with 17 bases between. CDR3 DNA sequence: TGTGCCAGCAGCCCCTCCGGGACTTCGAGCTCCTACAATGAGCAGTTCTTC. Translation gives CASSPSGTSSSYNEQFF. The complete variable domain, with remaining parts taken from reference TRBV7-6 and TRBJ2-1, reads GAGVSQSPRYKVTKRGQDVALRCDPISGHVSLYWYRQALGQGPEFLTYFNYEAQQDKSGLPNDRFSAERPEGSISTLTIQRTEQRDSAMYRCASSPSGTSSSYNEQFFGPGTRLTVL.

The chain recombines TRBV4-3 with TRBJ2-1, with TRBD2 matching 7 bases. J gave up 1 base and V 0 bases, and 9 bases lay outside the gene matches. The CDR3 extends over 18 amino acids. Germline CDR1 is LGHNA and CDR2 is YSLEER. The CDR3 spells CASSQEWGGGRSYNEQFF. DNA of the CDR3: TGCGCCAGCAGCCAAGAATGGGGCGGGGGAAGGTCCTACAATGAGCAGTTCTTC.

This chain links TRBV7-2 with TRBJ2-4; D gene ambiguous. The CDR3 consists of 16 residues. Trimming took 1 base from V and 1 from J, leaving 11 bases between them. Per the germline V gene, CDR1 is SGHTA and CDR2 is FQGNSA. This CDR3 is CASSLESTLAKNIQYF. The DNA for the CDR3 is TGTGCCAGCAGCTTAGAATCTACGCTGGCCAAAAACATTCAGTACTTC.

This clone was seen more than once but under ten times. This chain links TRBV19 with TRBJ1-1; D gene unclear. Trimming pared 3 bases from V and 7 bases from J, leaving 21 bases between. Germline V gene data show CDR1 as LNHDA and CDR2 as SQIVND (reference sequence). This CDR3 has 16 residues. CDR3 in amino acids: CASSMVVNQRGGEAFF. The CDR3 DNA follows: TGTGCCAGTAGTATGGTGGTGAATCAGCGGGGTGGTGAAGCTTTCTTT.

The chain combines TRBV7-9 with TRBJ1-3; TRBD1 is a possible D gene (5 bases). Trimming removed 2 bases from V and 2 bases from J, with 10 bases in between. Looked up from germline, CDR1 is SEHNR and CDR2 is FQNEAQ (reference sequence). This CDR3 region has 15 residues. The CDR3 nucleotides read TGTGCCAGCAGCTTAACGGCCAGGGCTGGAAACACCATATATTTT. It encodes CASSLTARAGNTIYF.

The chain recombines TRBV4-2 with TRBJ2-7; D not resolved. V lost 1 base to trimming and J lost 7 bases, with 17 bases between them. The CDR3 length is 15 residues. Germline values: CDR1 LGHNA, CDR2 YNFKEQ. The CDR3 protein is CASSQVERTGTEQYF. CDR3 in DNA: TGTGCCAGCAGCCAAGTGGAGAGAACGGGTACGGAGCAGTACTTC.

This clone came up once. The CDR3 loop reads CASSPYSASGSLRSYEQYF. CDR3 coding DNA: TGTGCCAGCAGTCCTTACAGCGCTAGCGGGAGTTTACGGTCCTACGAGCAGTACTTC. The chain couples TRBV27 to TRBJ2-7; 10 bases match TRBD2. The CDR3 covers 19 residues. The germline V gene encodes CDR1 MNHEY and CDR2 SMNVEV (reference sequence). The ends lost 5 bases at V and 1 base at J; junction bases unmatched: 17.

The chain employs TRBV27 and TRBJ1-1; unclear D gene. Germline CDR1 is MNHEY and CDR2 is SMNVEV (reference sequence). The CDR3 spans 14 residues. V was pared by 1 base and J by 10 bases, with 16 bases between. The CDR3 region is CASSLYGSRNGAFF. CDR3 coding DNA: TGTGCCAGCAGTTTATACGGGTCTCGAAATGGAGCTTTCTTT.

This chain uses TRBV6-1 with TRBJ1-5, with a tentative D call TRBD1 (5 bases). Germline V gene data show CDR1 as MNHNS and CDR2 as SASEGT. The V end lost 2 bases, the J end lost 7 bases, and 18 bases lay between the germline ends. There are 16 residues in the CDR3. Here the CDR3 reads CASSESRGNVGQPQHF. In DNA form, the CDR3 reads TGTGCCAGCAGTGAAAGTCGGGGGAATGTAGGCCAGCCCCAGCATTTT.